The 30 T cell receptor beta chains listed next were all sequenced from one sample in a study of blood T cell repertoires in COVID-19. TCRdb's copy holds only in-frame clones and misses some; the assay was immunoSEQ multiplex PCR. The top ten hold around 1.1% of the sample, which has about 190,000 clones, more than 85% seen once. The sequenced sample was peripheral blood. Every receptor here comes from a man aged 30 to 39 with acute or convalescent COVID-19.

This chain joins TRBV6-5 and TRBJ1-1; 9 bases match TRBD1. J was trimmed by 1 base and V by 5 bases; bases with no gene match: 5. Germline lookup yields CDR1 MNHEY and CDR2 SVGAGI. The CDR3 runs to 15 residues. Here the CDR3 DNA reads TGTGCCAGCAGTATACAGGGGGCCCCGAACACTGAAGCTTTCTTT. Amino acids: CASSIQGAPNTEAFF.

V usage is TRBV7-2 and J usage is TRBJ2-2; D is unclear. Germline V gives CDR1 SGHTA, CDR2 FQGNSA. The CDR3 is 14 amino acids. The germline V and J ends were trimmed by 1 base and 7 bases, with 10 bases remaining between them. The CDR3 is CASSLGSSRGELFF. The CDR3 DNA is TGTGCCAGCAGCTTAGGCTCAAGCCGCGGGGAGCTGTTTTTT.

The chain is built from TRBV2 and TRBJ2-2; perhaps TRBD1 as D (5 bases). This CDR3 is 14 amino acids long. Germline-derived CDR1 and CDR2 are SNHLY and FYNNEI. Deletions cut 7 bases from V and 6 bases from J, with 15 bases between. CDR3 sequence reads: CASTLYLGAGELFF. CDR3 in DNA: TGTGCCAGCACCCTTTACCTAGGGGCCGGGGAGCTGTTTTTT.

DNA of the CDR3: TGTGCCAGCTCACTCAGGGTTAGCCTCGAGCAGTACTTC. Amino acid sequence: CASSLRVSLEQYF. The chain combines TRBV18 with TRBJ2-7; TRBD1 might be the D (5 bases). Germline lookup yields CDR1 KGHSH and CDR2 LQKENI. V lost 4 bases to trimming and J lost 6 bases, with 13 bases between them. The CDR3 spans 13 residues.

This clone was found once. V is TRBV11-2 and J is TRBJ2-7, with 7 bases aligning to TRBD1. The length of the CDR3 is 16 residues. Germline CDR1 is SGHAT and CDR2 is FQNNGV. With 5 bases clipped from V and 2 bases from J, the junction kept 12 bases outside the gene matches. In DNA, the CDR3 is TGTGCCAGCAGCCAACAGACGTACAGGGGTGCCTACGAGCAGTACTTC. Translation gives CASSQQTYRGAYEQYF. Supplemented by reference TRBV11-2 and TRBJ2-7, the full variable domain reads EAGVAQSPRYKIIEKRQSVAFWCNPISGHATLYWYQQILGQGPKLLIQFQNNGVVDDSQLPKDRFSAERLKGVDSTLKIQPAKLEDSAVYLCASSQQTYRGAYEQYFGPGTRLTVT.

V is TRBV5-4 and J is TRBJ1-5, with D hard to call. The CDR3 is 13 amino acids. Between the trimmed V and J ends, which lost 0 bases and 5 bases, there was a span of 6 bases. Germline CDR1 and CDR2: SGHNT and YYREEE (reference sequence). DNA of the CDR3: TGTGCCAGCAGCTTGGACCCGGATCAGCCCCAGCATTTT. Protein product: CASSLDPDQPQHF. The variable domain in full, with the rest retrieved from reference TRBV5-4 and TRBJ1-5, is ETGVTQSPTHLIKTRGQQVTLRCSSQSGHNTVSWYQQALGQGPQFIFQYYREEENGRGNFPPRFSGLQFPNYSSELNVNALELDDSALYLCASSLDPDQPQHFGDGTRLSIL.

This clone was counted a single time. The V gene is TRBV5-1, the J gene TRBJ2-7; the match to TRBD2 covers 7 bases. The CDR3 loop spans 14 amino acids. Germline V lookup: CDR1 SGHRS, CDR2 YFSETQ. J was trimmed by 4 bases and V by 0 bases; bases with no gene match: 4. CDR3: CASSLAAGRYEQYF. CDR3 nucleotide sequence: TGCGCCAGCAGCTTGGCAGCGGGAAGGTACGAGCAGTACTTC.

Written as DNA, the CDR3 is TGTGCCAGCAGTGAGCACGGGAAAGATCAGCCCCAGCATTTT. As protein: CASSEHGKDQPQHF. This chain joins TRBV6-1 and TRBJ1-5; D is unresolved. The CDR3 length is 14 residues. Between the trimmed V and J ends, which lost 3 bases and 5 bases, there was a span of 11 bases. Germline V lookup: CDR1 MNHNS, CDR2 SASEGT.

The chain carries TRBV5-1 and TRBJ2-5; D is possibly TRBD2 (6 bases). Looked up from germline, CDR1 is SGHRS and CDR2 is YFSETQ. The V gene lost 4 bases and the J gene lost 5 bases, with 15 bases spanning the gap. This CDR3 is 14 amino acids long. CDR3 loop: CASSPTRGTETQYF. CDR3 coding DNA: TGCGCCAGCAGCCCAACCCGGGGGACGGAGACCCAGTACTTC.

This rearrangement joins TRBV3-1 (or the pseudogene TRBV3-2) to TRBJ2-1, with 9 bases identical to TRBD2. The CDR3 contains 14 residues. Per germline, CDR1 LGHDT and CDR2 YNNKEL (reference sequence). V shed 3 bases and J 9 bases; nucleotides not matched to a gene: 6. DNA for the CDR3: TGTGCCAGCAGCCAGGCGGGAGGGCCGGGTGAGCAGTTCTTC. It translates to CASSQAGGPGEQFF.

The chain recombines TRBV5-1 with TRBJ1-1, with 10 bases lining up with TRBD1. J lost 1 base, V lost 5 bases, and 8 bases had no gene match. Germline V lookup: CDR1 SGHRS, CDR2 YFSETQ. This CDR3 is 16 amino acids long. The CDR3 region has the DNA TGCGCCAGCAGGGCCGGGACAGGGGTCTCGAACACTGAAGCTTTCTTT. Amino acid sequence: CASRAGTGVSNTEAFF. Based on the CDR3 plus reference TRBV5-1 and TRBJ1-1, the full variable domain is KAGVTQTPRYLIKTRGQQVTLSCSPISGHRSVSWYQQTPGQGLQFLFEYFSETQRNKGNFPGRFSGRQFSNSRSEMNVSTLELGDSALYLCASRAGTGVSNTEAFFGQGTRLTVV.

This clone was observed once. The chain links TRBV5-1 to TRBJ1-1; D may be TRBD1 (6 bases). The CDR3 is 15 amino acids. Trimming stripped 0 bases from V and 3 bases from J, with 12 bases between. Germline V gene data show CDR1 as SGHRS and CDR2 as YFSETQ. CDR3 nucleotide sequence: TGCGCCAGCAGCTTGGAGCCAGGGGTGTACACTGAAGCTTTCTTT. It is translated as CASSLEPGVYTEAFF.

The chain couples TRBV28 to TRBJ1-2; 9 positions agree with TRBD1. Losses at the gene ends were 6 bases for V and 0 bases for J; bases not matched to a gene: 29. Per the germline V gene, CDR1 is MDHEN and CDR2 is SYDVKM. This CDR3 contains 23 residues. CDR3 nucleotide sequence: TGTGCCAGCAGCACACACCCGCTAGGGACAGGGACGAAATTCGCCCTCGCTAACTATGGCTACACCTTC. It yields the protein CASSTHPLGTGTKFALANYGYTF.

The chain recombines TRBV12-5 with TRBJ2-1; D is perhaps TRBD1 (5 bases). The CDR3 totals 13 residues. CDR1 LGHNT and CDR2 FRNRAP come from the germline V gene. Trimming removed 5 bases from V and 5 bases from J, with 10 bases in between. The CDR3 bases are TGTGCTAGTGGTGGAATAGGGGACAATGAGCAGTTCTTC. Amino acids: CASGGIGDNEQFF. Looking up the rest from reference TRBV12-5 and TRBJ2-1 gives the full variable domain: DARVTQTPRHKVTEMGQEVTMRCQPILGHNTVFWYRQTMMQGLELLAYFRNRAPLDDSGMPKDRFSAEMPDATLATLKIQPSEPRDSAVYFCASGGIGDNEQFFGPGTRLTVL.

The chain uses TRBV9 and TRBJ1-2; D not certain. Trimming removed 2 bases at V and 8 bases at J, with 13 bases between. The CDR3 totals 13 residues. Germline CDR1 and CDR2: SGDLS and YYNGEE. This chain's CDR3 is CASSVSELGGYTF. In nucleotides, the CDR3 is TGTGCCAGCAGCGTTTCAGAGCTGGGCGGCTACACCTTC.

The chain uses TRBV5-1 and TRBJ2-4; the D gene is possibly TRBD1 (6 bases). Germline V gives CDR1 SGHRS, CDR2 YFSETQ. This CDR3 contains 16 residues. V was trimmed by 0 bases and J by 6 bases, leaving 16 bases between them. The CDR3 nucleotides read TGCGCCAGCAGCTTGGGACAGGCTTTAGCTAGAAACATTCAGTACTTC. As protein: CASSLGQALARNIQYF. Variable domain in full (rest from reference TRBV5-1 and TRBJ2-4): KAGVTQTPRYLIKTRGQQVTLSCSPISGHRSVSWYQQTPGQGLQFLFEYFSETQRNKGNFPGRFSGRQFSNSRSEMNVSTLELGDSALYLCASSLGQALARNIQYFGAGTRLSVL.

This sequence joins TRBV6-4 and TRBJ2-7, with D possibly matching TRBD2 (6 bases). Germline CDR1 and CDR2: MRHNA and SNTAGT. V lost 2 bases, J lost 6 bases, and 17 bases lay in between. The CDR3 is 15 amino acids. CDR3 amino acids: CASSDLWDSGAEQYF. CDR3 nucleotide sequence: TGTGCCAGCAGTGACCTTTGGGACTCCGGTGCCGAGCAGTACTTC.

J is TRBJ1-6 and V is TRBV3-1 (or the pseudogene TRBV3-2); no clear D. Trimming took 1 base from V and 9 from J, leaving 10 bases between them. Germline lookup yields CDR1 LGHDT and CDR2 YNNKEL (reference sequence). The CDR3 contains 14 residues. The chain's CDR3 is CASSQAGRSSPLHF. CDR3 bases: TGTGCCAGCAGCCAAGCTGGGCGCTCTTCACCCCTCCACTTT.

The V and J genes are TRBV11-2 and TRBJ1-1, with D possibly being TRBD1 (5 bases). The CDR3 runs to 16 residues. V shed 5 bases and J shed 1 base, with 17 bases lying between them. Germline lookup yields CDR1 SGHAT and CDR2 FQNNGV. The CDR3 is CASSVTGGVRNTEAFF. As DNA, the CDR3 is TGTGCCAGCAGCGTAACAGGTGGGGTAAGGAACACTGAAGCTTTCTTT.

The V gene is TRBV3-1 (or the pseudogene TRBV3-2), the J gene TRBJ1-5, with D maybe TRBD1 (6 bases). Germline V gene lookup returns CDR1 LGHDT and CDR2 YNNKEL (reference sequence). The CDR3 is made up of 14 amino acids. V was clipped by 2 bases and J by 4 bases, with 9 bases between them. The chain's CDR3 is CASSQTGLNQPQHF. The CDR3 DNA sequence: TGTGCCAGCAGCCAAACAGGGTTGAATCAGCCCCAGCATTTT.

The chain combines TRBV9 with TRBJ1-5; TRBD1 matches 7 bases. This CDR3 has 15 residues. After removal of 4 bases from V and 4 bases from J, the junction contained 8 bases not matched to a gene. The germline CDR1 and CDR2 sequences are SGDLS and YYNGEE. The CDR3: CASSPWDRANQPQHF. CDR3 bases: TGTGCCAGCAGCCCCTGGGACAGAGCTAATCAGCCCCAGCATTTT.

The chain carries TRBV7-6 and TRBJ1-5, with 8 nucleotides matching TRBD1. Germline V CDR1 and CDR2: SGHVS, FNYEAQ. CDR3 length: 16 amino acids. V gave up 5 bases and J gave up 5 bases; unmatched junction bases: 11. CDR3: CASSPGQGQLYQPQHF. The CDR3 region has the DNA TGTGCCAGCAGCCCTGGACAGGGTCAACTTTATCAGCCCCAGCATTTT.

The genes are TRBV6-6 and TRBJ2-2; no reliable D call. This CDR3 region has 13 residues. Trimming removed 10 bases at V and 4 bases at J, with 13 bases between. Germline V lookup: CDR1 MNHNY, CDR2 SVGAGI (reference sequence). The CDR3 reads CANKSPRTGELFF. The CDR3, as DNA: TGTGCCAACAAATCACCCCGCACCGGGGAGCTGTTTTTT.

This chain uses TRBV28 with TRBJ1-3; D not certain. V gave up 6 bases and J gave up 8 bases, with 17 bases separating them. Germline V gives CDR1 MDHEN, CDR2 SYDVKM. This CDR3 spans 14 amino acids. CDR3 coding DNA: TGTGCCAGCAGCACGCCCATGGCGGAGTACACCATATATTTT. Protein product: CASSTPMAEYTIYF.

This clone has a single count. V usage is TRBV28 and J usage is TRBJ2-7; D uncertain. V gave up 7 bases and J gave up 0 bases, with 16 bases separating them. The germline V gene encodes CDR1 MDHEN and CDR2 SYDVKM. This CDR3 is built from 15 residues. The CDR3 DNA follows: TGTGCCAGCAAGTACGGCTCCAGGCCCTCCTACGAGCAGTACTTC. Translation: CASKYGSRPSYEQYF.

This chain joins TRBV11-1 and TRBJ1-6; maybe TRBD1 (5 bases). Trimming removed 4 bases from V and 5 bases from J, with 12 bases in between. The germline CDR1 and CDR2 sequences are SGHAT and FQDESV (reference sequence). The CDR3 runs 15 residues. CDR3 protein: CASSSHRTDNSPLHF. CDR3 in DNA: TGTGCCAGCAGCTCGCACAGGACGGATAATTCACCCCTCCACTTT.

Comment on this clone: Other DNA sequences of this sample code for an identical CDR3. The rearrangement links TRBV5-6 to TRBJ2-7; 7 nucleotides match TRBD1. V was pared by 3 bases and J by 2 bases, with 5 bases of the junction left unmatched. Germline-derived CDR1 and CDR2 are SGHDT and YYEEEE. This CDR3 contains 14 residues. The DNA of the CDR3 is TGTGCCAGCAGCTCTATACAGGGGACCTACGAGCAGTACTTC. Translated: CASSSIQGTYEQYF.

This rearrangement joins TRBV6-5 to TRBJ2-1; weak D call: TRBD2 (5 bases). V was pared by 6 bases and J by 10 bases, with 16 bases between. The CDR3 runs to 13 residues. Germline CDR1 and CDR2: MNHEY and SVGAGI. The CDR3 sequence: CASRRSRTGEQFF. As DNA, the CDR3 is TGTGCCAGCAGGCGGTCTCGGACGGGGGAGCAGTTCTTC.

This chain joins TRBV11-2 and TRBJ2-3; 7 nucleotides line up with TRBD1. CDR1 is SGHAT and CDR2 is FQNNGV in the germline V gene. V shed 5 bases, J shed 6 bases, and the junction held 8 bases outside the gene matches. This CDR3 has 14 residues. The CDR3 is CASSVQGSGDTQYF. The CDR3, as DNA: TGTGCCAGCAGCGTACAGGGGTCTGGCGATACGCAGTATTTT. Full variable domain (missing parts from reference TRBV11-2 and TRBJ2-3): EAGVAQSPRYKIIEKRQSVAFWCNPISGHATLYWYQQILGQGPKLLIQFQNNGVVDDSQLPKDRFSAERLKGVDSTLKIQPAKLEDSAVYLCASSVQGSGDTQYFGPGTRLTVL.

The chain is built from TRBV6-5 and TRBJ2-7; no clear D gene. The CDR3 is 15 amino acids. V lost 7 bases and J lost 0, with 16 bases in between. The germline CDR1 and CDR2 sequences are MNHEY and SVGAGI. The CDR3 sequence: CASTSPGGPSYEQYF. The CDR3 DNA reads as TGTGCCAGCACCTCCCCCGGCGGCCCCTCCTACGAGCAGTACTTC.